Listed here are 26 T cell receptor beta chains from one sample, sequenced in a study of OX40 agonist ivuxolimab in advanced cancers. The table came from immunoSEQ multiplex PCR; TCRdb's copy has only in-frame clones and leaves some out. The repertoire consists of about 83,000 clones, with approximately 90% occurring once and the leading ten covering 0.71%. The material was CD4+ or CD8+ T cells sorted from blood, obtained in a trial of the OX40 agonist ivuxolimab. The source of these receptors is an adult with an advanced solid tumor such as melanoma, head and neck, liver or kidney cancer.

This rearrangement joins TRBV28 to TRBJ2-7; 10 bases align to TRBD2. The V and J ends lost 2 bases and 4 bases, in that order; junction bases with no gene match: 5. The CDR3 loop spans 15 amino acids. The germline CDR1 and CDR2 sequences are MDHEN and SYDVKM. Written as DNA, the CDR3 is TGTGCCAGCAGTTTAGAGCGGGGGGGCAATTACGAGCAGTACTTC. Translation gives CASSLERGGNYEQYF.

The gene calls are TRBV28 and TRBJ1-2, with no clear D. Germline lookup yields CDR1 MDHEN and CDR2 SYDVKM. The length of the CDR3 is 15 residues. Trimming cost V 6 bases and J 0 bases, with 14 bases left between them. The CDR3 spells CASSPASVSNYGYTF. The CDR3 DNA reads TGTGCCAGCAGCCCCGCCTCCGTCTCTAACTATGGCTACACCTTC.

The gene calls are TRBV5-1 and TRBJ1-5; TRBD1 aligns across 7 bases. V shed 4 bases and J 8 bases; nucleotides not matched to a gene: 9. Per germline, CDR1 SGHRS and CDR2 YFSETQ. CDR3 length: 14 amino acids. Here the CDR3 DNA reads TGCGCCAGCAGCCCCGGACAGGAGGCTGAGCCCCAGCATTTT. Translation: CASSPGQEAEPQHF. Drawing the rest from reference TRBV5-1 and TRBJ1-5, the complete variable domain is KAGVTQTPRYLIKTRGQQVTLSCSPISGHRSVSWYQQTPGQGLQFLFEYFSETQRNKGNFPGRFSGRQFSNSRSEMNVSTLELGDSALYLCASSPGQEAEPQHFGDGTRLSIL.

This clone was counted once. CDR3 coding DNA: TGTGCCAGCAGTAAGGGACAGGTGGGGATGGAGACCCAGTACTTC. Translation gives CASSKGQVGMETQYF. V usage is TRBV28 and J usage is TRBJ2-5; 8 bases map to TRBD1. CDR3 length: 15 residues. Unmatched junction bases numbered 10, after V lost 5 bases and J lost 5 bases. Germline CDR1 MDHEN, CDR2 SYDVKM. Full variable domain (missing parts from reference TRBV28 and TRBJ2-5): DVKVTQSSRYLVKRTGEKVFLECVQDMDHENMFWYRQDPGLGLRLIYFSYDVKMKEKGDIPEGYSVSREKKERFSLILESASTNQTSMYLCASSKGQVGMETQYFGPGTRLLVL.

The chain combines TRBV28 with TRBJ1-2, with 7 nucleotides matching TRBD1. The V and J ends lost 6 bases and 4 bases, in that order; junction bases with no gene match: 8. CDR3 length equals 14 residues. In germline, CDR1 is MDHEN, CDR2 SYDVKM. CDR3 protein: CASSTTDRVYGYTF. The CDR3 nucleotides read TGTGCCAGCAGCACCACTGACAGGGTCTATGGCTACACCTTC.

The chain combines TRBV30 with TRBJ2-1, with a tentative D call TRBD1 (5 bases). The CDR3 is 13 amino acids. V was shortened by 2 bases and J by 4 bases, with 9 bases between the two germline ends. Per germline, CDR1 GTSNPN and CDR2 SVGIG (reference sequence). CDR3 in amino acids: CAWSLDKYNEQFF. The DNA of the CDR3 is TGTGCCTGGAGTTTGGACAAATACAATGAGCAGTTCTTC.

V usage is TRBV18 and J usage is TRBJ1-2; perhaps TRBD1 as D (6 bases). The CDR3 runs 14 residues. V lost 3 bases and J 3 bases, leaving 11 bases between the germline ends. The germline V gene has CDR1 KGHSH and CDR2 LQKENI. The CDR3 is CASSPDRMDYGYTF. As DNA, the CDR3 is TGTGCCAGCTCACCGGACAGAATGGACTATGGCTACACCTTC.

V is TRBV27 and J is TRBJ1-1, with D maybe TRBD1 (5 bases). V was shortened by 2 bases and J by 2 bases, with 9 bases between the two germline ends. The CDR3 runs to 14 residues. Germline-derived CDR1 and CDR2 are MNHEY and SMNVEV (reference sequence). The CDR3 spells CASSLGGENTEAFF. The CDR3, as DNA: TGTGCCAGCAGTTTAGGGGGAGAAAACACTGAAGCTTTCTTT.

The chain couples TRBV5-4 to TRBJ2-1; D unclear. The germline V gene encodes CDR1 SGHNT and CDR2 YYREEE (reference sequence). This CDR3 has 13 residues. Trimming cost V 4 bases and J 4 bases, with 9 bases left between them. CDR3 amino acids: CASSLVAYNEQFF. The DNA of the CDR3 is TGTGCCAGCAGCCTGGTAGCTTACAATGAGCAGTTCTTC. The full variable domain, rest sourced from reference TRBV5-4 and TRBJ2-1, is ETGVTQSPTHLIKTRGQQVTLRCSSQSGHNTVSWYQQALGQGPQFIFQYYREEENGRGNFPPRFSGLQFPNYSSELNVNALELDDSALYLCASSLVAYNEQFFGPGTRLTVL.

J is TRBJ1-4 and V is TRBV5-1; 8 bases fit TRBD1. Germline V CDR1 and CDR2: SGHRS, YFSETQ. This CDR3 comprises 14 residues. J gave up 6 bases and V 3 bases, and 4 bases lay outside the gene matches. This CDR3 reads CASSSRGRDEKLFF. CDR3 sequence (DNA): TGCGCCAGCAGCTCCAGGGGGCGCGATGAAAAACTGTTTTTT.

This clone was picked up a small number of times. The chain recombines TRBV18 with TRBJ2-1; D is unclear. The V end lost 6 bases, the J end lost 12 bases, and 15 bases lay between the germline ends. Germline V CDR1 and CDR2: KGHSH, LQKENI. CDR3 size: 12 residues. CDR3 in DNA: TGTGCCAGCTCCTCGGGCCCGTGGGGGCAGTTCTTC. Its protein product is CASSSGPWGQFF. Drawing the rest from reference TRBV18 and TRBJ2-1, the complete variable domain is NAGVMQNPRHLVRRRGQEARLRCSPMKGHSHVYWYRQLPEEGLKFMVYLQKENIIDESGMPKERFSAEFPKEGPSILRIQQVVRGDSAAYFCASSSGPWGQFFGPGTRLTVL.

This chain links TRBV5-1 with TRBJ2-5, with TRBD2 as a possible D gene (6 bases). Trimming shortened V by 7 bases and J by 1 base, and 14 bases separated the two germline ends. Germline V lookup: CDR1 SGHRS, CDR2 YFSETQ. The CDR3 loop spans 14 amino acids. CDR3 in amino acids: CASSGGTAQETQYF. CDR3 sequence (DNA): TGCGCCAGCTCCGGAGGGACGGCCCAAGAGACCCAGTACTTC.

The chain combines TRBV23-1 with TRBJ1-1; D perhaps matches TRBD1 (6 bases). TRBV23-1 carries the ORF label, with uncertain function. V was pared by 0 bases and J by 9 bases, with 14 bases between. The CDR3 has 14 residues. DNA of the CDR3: TGCGCCAGCAGTCAATCTGCGGGGGGGGCTAAAGCTTTCTTT. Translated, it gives CASSQSAGGAKAFF.

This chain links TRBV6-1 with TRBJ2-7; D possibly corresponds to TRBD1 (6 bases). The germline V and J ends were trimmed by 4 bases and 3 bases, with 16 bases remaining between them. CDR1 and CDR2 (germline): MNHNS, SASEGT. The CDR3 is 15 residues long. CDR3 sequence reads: CASSGQFKGGYEQYF. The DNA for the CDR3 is TGTGCCAGCAGTGGACAATTCAAAGGGGGCTACGAGCAGTACTTC.

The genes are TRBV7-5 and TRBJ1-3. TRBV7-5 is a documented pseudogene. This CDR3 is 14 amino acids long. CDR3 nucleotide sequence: TGTGTCAGGACCCCAGCCGGGATCAAGTCCACCATATATTTT. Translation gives CVRTPAGIKSTIYF.

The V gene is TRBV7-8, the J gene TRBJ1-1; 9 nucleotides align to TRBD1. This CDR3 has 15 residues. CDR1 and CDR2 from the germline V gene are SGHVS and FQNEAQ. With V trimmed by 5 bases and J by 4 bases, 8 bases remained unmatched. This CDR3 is CASSPTTGGTTEAFF. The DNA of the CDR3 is TGTGCCAGCAGCCCAACGACAGGGGGGACCACTGAAGCTTTCTTT.

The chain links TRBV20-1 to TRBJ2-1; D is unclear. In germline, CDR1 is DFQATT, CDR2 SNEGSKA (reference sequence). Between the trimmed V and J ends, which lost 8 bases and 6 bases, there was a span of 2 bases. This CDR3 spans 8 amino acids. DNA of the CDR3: TGCAGTCGCAATGAGCAGTTCTTC. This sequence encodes CSRNEQFF.

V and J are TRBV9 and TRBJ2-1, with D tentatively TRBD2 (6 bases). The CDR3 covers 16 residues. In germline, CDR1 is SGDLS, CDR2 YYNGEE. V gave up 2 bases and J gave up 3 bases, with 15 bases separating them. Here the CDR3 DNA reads TGTGCCAGCAGCGTTATGGGAGGACGGGACTACAATGAGCAGTTCTTC. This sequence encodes CASSVMGGRDYNEQFF.

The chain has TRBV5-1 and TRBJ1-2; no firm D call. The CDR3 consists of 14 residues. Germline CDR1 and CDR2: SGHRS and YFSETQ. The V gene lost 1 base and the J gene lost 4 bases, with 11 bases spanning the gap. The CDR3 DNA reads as TGCGCCAGCAGCTTGTCCCCGGGAACCTATGGCTACACCTTC. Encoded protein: CASSLSPGTYGYTF. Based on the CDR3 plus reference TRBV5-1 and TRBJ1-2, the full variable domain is KAGVTQTPRYLIKTRGQQVTLSCSPISGHRSVSWYQQTPGQGLQFLFEYFSETQRNKGNFPGRFSGRQFSNSRSEMNVSTLELGDSALYLCASSLSPGTYGYTFGSGTRLTVV.

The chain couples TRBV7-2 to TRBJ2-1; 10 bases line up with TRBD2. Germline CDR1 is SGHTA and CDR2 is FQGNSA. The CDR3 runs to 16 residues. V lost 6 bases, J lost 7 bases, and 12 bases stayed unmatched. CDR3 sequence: CASSSLIAGGGNEQFF. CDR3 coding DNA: TGTGCCAGCAGTTCCTTGATAGCGGGGGGAGGGAATGAGCAGTTCTTC.

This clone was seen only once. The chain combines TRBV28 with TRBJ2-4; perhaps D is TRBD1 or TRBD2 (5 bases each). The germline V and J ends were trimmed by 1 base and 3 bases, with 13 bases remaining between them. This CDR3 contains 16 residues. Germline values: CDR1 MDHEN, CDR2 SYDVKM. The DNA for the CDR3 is TGTGCCAGCAGTTTATACGAGGGGATAGGCAAAAACATTCAGTACTTC. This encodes CASSLYEGIGKNIQYF.

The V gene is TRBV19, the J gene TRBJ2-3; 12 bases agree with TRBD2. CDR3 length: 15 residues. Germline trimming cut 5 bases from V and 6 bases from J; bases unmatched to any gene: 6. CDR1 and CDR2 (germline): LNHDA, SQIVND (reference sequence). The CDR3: CASSQLAGGRDTQYF. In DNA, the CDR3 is TGTGCCAGTAGTCAGCTAGCGGGGGGGCGTGATACGCAGTATTTT.

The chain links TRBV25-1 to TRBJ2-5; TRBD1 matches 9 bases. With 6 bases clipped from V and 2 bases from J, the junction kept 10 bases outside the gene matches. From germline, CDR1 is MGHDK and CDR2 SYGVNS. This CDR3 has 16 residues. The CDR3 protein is CASSTGGGMSQETQYF. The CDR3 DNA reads TGTGCCAGCAGCACAGGGGGCGGAATGAGTCAAGAGACCCAGTACTTC. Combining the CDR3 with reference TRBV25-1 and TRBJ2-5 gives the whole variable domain EADIYQTPRYLVIGTGKKITLECSQTMGHDKMYWYQQDPGMELHLIHYSYGVNSTEKGDLSSESTVSRIRTEHFPLTLESARPSHTSQYLCASSTGGGMSQETQYFGPGTRLLVL.

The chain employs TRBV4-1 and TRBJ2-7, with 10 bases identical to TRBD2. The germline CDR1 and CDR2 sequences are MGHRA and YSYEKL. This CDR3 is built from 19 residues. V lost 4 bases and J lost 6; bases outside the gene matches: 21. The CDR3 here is CASSLRDGIAGGGIGEQYF. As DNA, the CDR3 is TGCGCCAGCAGCCTACGAGACGGGATAGCGGGGGGTGGTATAGGCGAGCAGTACTTC.

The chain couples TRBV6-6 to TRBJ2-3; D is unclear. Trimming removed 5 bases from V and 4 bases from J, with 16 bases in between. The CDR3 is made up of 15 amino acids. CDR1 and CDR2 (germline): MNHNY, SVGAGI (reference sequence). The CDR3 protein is CASSASTAFADTQYF. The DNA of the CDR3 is TGTGCCAGCAGTGCTTCCACCGCATTCGCAGATACGCAGTATTTT.

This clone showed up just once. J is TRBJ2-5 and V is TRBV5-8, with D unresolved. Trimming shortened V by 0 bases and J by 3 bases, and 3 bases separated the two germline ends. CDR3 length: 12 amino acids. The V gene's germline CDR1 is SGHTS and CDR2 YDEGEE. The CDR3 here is CASSLEKETQYF. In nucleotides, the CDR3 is TGTGCCAGCAGCTTGGAGAAAGAGACCCAGTACTTC.